This TCR beta chain was sequenced during a study of T cells in Graves' hyperthyroidism and ophthalmopathy. As for the study in general: Peripheral blood was taken when the disease was first diagnosed, before any treatment began. General study points: Blood also carried most thyroid clonotypes expanded above 0.001.

Authors of the study amplified TCR beta CDR3 regions from RNA transcripts. TCR CDR3 underwent first-round RT-PCR with the HTBI primer set. Each CDR3 protein gets one entry after TCRdb re-called the multiplex PCR reads with MiXCR. Of 450,000 to 600,000 distinct CDR3 sequences in the sample, just under 20% were seen once. This CDR3 comprises 11 residues. The V end lost 5 bases, the J end lost 5 bases, and 9 bases lay between the germline ends. In germline, CDR1 is SQVTM, CDR2 ANQGSEA. Uncontrolled infection, other autoimmune disease, pregnancy or lactation excluded patients. This clonotype was seen a few times. What it recognizes is unknown.

Specimen: blood. This sequence joins TRBV29-1 and TRBJ2-5; D is unclear. The source is a man aged 35 to 55 with Graves' ophthalmopathy. CDR3 sequence reads: CSVNPAETQYF. Written as DNA, the CDR3 is TGCAGCGTTAACCCCGCGGAGACCCAGTACTTC.